Below are 9 T cell receptor beta chains sequenced from a single sample in a study of CD8+ T cells in alopecia areata. The treatment: oral pan-JAK inhibitor, 5-10 mg twice daily. Sequencing relied on a cDNA template that was reverse transcribed from extracted RNA. The repertoire was sequenced with immunoSEQ multiplex PCR; TCRdb's copy has only in-frame clones and lacks some. The sample has roughly 200,000 clones, more than 55% seen once. The source was CD4+ T cells sorted from blood, collected at week 4, from a patient treated with tofacitinib. The receptor source for this set is a human donor with alopecia areata.

The chain is built from TRBV6-6 and TRBJ2-1; weak D call: TRBD2 (5 bases). The CDR3 length is 14 residues. The V end lost 3 bases, the J end lost 6 bases, and 12 bases lay between the germline ends. CDR1 and CDR2 (germline): MNHNY, SVGAGI (reference sequence). The CDR3 DNA sequence: TGTGCCAGCAGTTATCGGTCTAGCTCCAATGAGCAGTTCTTC. This gives the protein CASSYRSSSNEQFF.

This clone was found a few times. This chain's CDR3 is CASSDPGRTQETQYF. The CDR3 DNA reads TGTGCCAGCAGTGACCCTGGACGGACACAAGAGACCCAGTACTTC. The V gene is TRBV25-1, the J gene TRBJ2-5, with D perhaps matching TRBD1 (5 bases). Germline lookup yields CDR1 MGHDK and CDR2 SYGVNS. CDR3 length: 15 amino acids. The germline V and J ends were trimmed by 3 bases and 2 bases, with 13 bases remaining between them.

The rearrangement joins TRBV29-1 to TRBJ1-1; D ambiguous. Germline CDR1 is SQVTM and CDR2 is ANQGSEA. Trimming pared 2 bases from V and 1 base from J, leaving 11 bases between. This CDR3 is built from 14 residues. The CDR3 protein is CSVERVLENTEAFF. The CDR3 nucleotides read TGCAGCGTTGAACGGGTTTTGGAGAACACTGAAGCTTTCTTT.

The chain combines TRBV23-1 with TRBJ1-2; possibly TRBD1 for D (6 bases). Being an ORF, TRBV23-1 has a function that is uncertain. The CDR3 has 15 residues. The V end lost 8 bases, the J end lost 4 bases, and 20 bases lay between the germline ends. The CDR3 protein is CASGNRVLVTYGYTF. Written as DNA, the CDR3 is TGCGCCAGCGGAAACAGGGTTTTGGTTACCTATGGCTACACCTTC.

This chain connects TRBV29-1 to TRBJ2-2; TRBD2 aligns across 12 bases. Trimming at V came to 4 bases and at J to 1 base, leaving 7 bases not matched to a gene. There are 17 residues in the CDR3. Germline loops: CDR1 SQVTM, CDR2 ANQGSEA. The DNA of the CDR3 is TGCAGCGTTGCAACTAGCGGGGGGCCAGAGAACACCGGGGAGCTGTTTTTT. This codes for CSVATSGGPENTGELFF.

The chain has TRBV30 and TRBJ1-6, with D possibly matching TRBD1 (5 bases). Between the trimmed V and J ends, which lost 5 bases and 7 bases, there was a span of 18 bases. CDR1 and CDR2 (germline): GTSNPN, SVGIG (reference sequence). This CDR3 is 15 amino acids long. DNA of the CDR3: TGTGCCTGGCGCCTAGGGGCAGGGAGGAATTCACCCCTCCACTTT. Translating it yields CAWRLGAGRNSPLHF.

Turning to this clone: The junction and the germline gene differ at one end; a read error may be behind it. CDR3: CSVEDLSVSLF. As DNA, the CDR3 is TGCAGCGTTGAAGATTTATCCGTATCCCTCTTC. This rearrangement joins TRBV29-1 to TRBJ1-2; D is unresolved. This CDR3 is built from 11 residues. Germline lookup yields CDR1 SQVTM and CDR2 ANQGSEA. The full variable domain, its missing parts supplied by reference TRBV29-1 and TRBJ1-2, is SAVISQKPSRDICQRGTSLTIQCQVDSQVTMMFWYRQQPGQSLTLIATANQGSEATYESGFVIDKFPISRPNLTFSTLTVSNMSPEDSSIYLCSVEDLSVSLFGSGTRLTVV.

J is TRBJ1-3 and V is TRBV4-2, with no clear D. Germline CDR1 and CDR2: LGHNA and YNFKEQ. Trimming took off 0 bases at V and 6 bases at J, with 15 bases between the two ends. This CDR3 contains 16 residues. CDR3 coding DNA: TGTGCCAGCAGCCAAGATCTCTCCAGGCCGCTAAACACCATATATTTT. It codes for CASSQDLSRPLNTIYF.

This clone occurred a few times. This chain joins TRBV27 and TRBJ2-7; 10 positions match TRBD1. Germline lookup yields CDR1 MNHEY and CDR2 SMNVEV (reference sequence). This CDR3 is built from 16 residues. The trim removed 7 bases at V and 9 bases at J, leaving 18 bases unmatched. The CDR3 loop is CASIPRAGTGVLVQYF. CDR3 in DNA: TGTGCCAGCATCCCAAGGGCAGGGACAGGGGTTCTCGTGCAGTACTTC.